Listed here is a single TCR beta chain. This entry belongs to a study of blood T cell repertoires in COVID-19. Study-wide background: Donors in the United States, Italy and Spain gave samples during acute or convalescent COVID-19. The analysed material was cDNA or gDNA that came from T cells, B-cell-depleted T cells, or PBMCs.

As originally analysed: The assay estimated nucleated cells by amplifying reference gene primers. Some clones are missing from TCRdb's copy, which holds only in-frame ones; the method was immunoSEQ multiplex PCR. V and J calls and clone size are those listed in that table; D and trimming were worked out from the DNA. Among some 140,000 clones listed, around 79% were seen once. The CDR3 contains 14 residues. The germline V gene has CDR1 ENHRY and CDR2 SYGVKD. V shed 8 bases, J shed 6 bases, and the junction held 7 bases outside the gene matches. The specimen was peripheral blood. This sequence joins TRBV10-3 and TRBJ2-2; 9 bases are shared with TRBD1. This clonotype was sampled from an elderly man with acute or convalescent COVID-19. In DNA form, the CDR3 reads TGTGCCATCGGCCGGGACAGGGTGTCCGGGGAGCTGTTTTTT. It is translated as CAIGRDRVSGELFF.